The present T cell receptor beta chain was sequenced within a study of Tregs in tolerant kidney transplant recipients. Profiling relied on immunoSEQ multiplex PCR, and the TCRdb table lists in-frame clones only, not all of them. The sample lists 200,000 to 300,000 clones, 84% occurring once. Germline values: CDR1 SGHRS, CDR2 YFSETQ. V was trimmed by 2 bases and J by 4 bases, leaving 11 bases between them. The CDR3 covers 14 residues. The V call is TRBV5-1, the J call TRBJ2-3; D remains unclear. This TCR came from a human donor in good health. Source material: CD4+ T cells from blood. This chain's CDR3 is CASSFSSSADTQYF. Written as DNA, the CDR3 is TGCGCCAGCAGCTTCAGTAGCTCCGCAGATACGCAGTATTTT.